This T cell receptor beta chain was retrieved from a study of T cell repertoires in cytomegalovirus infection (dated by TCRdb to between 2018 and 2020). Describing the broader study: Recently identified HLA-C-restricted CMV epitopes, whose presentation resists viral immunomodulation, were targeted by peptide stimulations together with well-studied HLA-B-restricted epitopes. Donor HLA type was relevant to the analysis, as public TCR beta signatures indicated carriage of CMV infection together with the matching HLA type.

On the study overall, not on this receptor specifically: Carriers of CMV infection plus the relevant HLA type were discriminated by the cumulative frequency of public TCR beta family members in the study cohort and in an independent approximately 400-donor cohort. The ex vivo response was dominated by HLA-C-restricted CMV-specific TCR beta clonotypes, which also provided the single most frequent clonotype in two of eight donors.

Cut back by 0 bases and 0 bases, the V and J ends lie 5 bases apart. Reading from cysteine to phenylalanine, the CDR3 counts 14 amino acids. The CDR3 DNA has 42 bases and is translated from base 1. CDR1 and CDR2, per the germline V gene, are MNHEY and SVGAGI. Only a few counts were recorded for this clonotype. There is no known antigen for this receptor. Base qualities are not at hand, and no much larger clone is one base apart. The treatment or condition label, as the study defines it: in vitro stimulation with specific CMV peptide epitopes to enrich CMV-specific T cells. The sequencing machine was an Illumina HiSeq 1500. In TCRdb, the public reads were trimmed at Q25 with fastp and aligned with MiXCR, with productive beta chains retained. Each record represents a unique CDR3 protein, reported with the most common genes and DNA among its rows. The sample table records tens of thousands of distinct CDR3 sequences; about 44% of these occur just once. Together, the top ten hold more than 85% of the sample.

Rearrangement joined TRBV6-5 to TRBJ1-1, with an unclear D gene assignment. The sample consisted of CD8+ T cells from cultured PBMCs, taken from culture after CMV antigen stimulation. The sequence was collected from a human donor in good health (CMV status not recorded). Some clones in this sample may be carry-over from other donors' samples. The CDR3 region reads CASSYSGLNTEAFF. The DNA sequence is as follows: TGTGCCAGCAGTTACTCGGGCCTGAACACTGAAGCTTTCTTT.